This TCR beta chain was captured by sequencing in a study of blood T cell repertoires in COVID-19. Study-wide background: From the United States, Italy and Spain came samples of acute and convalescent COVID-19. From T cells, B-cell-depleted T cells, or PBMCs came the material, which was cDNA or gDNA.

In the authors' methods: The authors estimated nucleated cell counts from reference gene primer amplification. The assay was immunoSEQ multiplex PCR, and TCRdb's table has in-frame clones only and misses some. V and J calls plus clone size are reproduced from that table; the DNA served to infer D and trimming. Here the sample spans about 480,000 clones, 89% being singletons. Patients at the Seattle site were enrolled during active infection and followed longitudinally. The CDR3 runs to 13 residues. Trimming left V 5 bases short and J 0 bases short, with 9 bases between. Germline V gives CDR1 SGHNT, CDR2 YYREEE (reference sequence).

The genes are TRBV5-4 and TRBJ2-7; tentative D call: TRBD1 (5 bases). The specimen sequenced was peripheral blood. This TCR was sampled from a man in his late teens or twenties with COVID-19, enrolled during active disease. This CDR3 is CASSPDSSYEQYF. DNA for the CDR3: TGTGCCAGCAGTCCAGACAGCTCCTACGAGCAGTACTTC.